This entry describes one T cell receptor (beta chain). The target antigen is unknown. Other DNA sequences in the same sample also yield this CDR3. It was CD45RO-negative cells, positively selected for CCR7, that made up naive CD8 cells, with terminally differentiated effector memory CD45RA+ cells excluded. Here immunoSEQ multiplex PCR was the method, and the copy in TCRdb shows in-frame clones only, minus some. The sample gives around 1.9 million clones, about 93% of which show up once; approximately 1.7% is in the top ten. The data belong to a study of shared clonotypes between healthy human individuals. Study summary: The plates for each donor numbered three CD4 naive, three CD4 memory, two CD8 naive and one CD8 memory. The study's findings and limits: What rarefaction showed was incomplete sorted-subset sequencing despite large depth. Donors were few, which limited the genetic and exposure-history diversity represented.

CDR3 length: 14 amino acids. V dropped 0 bases and J dropped 2 bases, with 9 bases sitting between them. Looked up from germline, CDR1 is SGHRS and CDR2 is YFSETQ. V gene TRBV5-1 combines with J gene TRBJ2-7; D perhaps matches TRBD2 (6 bases). Sequences were obtained from naive CD8+ T cells from PBMCs. The receptor was isolated from a man in his late teens or twenties in good health. Some clones in this sample may be carry-over from other donors' samples. CDR3 coding DNA: TGCGCCAGCAGCTTGGTCGGGAGCGCCTACGAGCAGTACTTC. This gives the protein CASSLVGSAYEQYF.